Following are 2 T cell receptor beta chains from one sample sequenced in a study of T cell repertoires in cytomegalovirus infection. In TCRdb, the reads were re-called with MiXCR into one record per CDR3 protein. The repertoire includes some 480,000 distinct CDR3 sequences, about 33% of them detected once, and about 17% sits in the top ten. No cognate antigen is known for these TCRs. This specimen consisted of cultured PBMCs, obtained from culture after CMV antigen stimulation. All receptors come from a human donor in good health (CMV status not recorded). Some clones in this sample may be carry-over from other donors' samples.

This clonotype was detected only a few times. V and J are TRBV18 and TRBJ1-1; 8 bases fit TRBD1. With 3 bases clipped from V and 3 bases from J, the junction kept 6 bases outside the gene matches. The germline CDR1 and CDR2 sequences are KGHSH and LQKENI. The CDR3 sequence is 15 residues long. The CDR3 sequence is CASSPFGQGDTEAFF. CDR3 in DNA: TGTGCCAGCTCACCCTTTGGACAGGGTGACACTGAAGCTTTCTTT. Variable domain in full (rest from reference TRBV18 and TRBJ1-1): NAGVMQNPRHLVRRRGQEARLRCSPMKGHSHVYWYRQLPEEGLKFMVYLQKENIIDESGMPKERFSAEFPKEGPSILRIQQVVRGDSAAYFCASSPFGQGDTEAFFGQGTRLTVV.

The chain has TRBV7-6 and TRBJ2-5; no definite D call. Germline V gene lookup returns CDR1 SGHVS and CDR2 FNYEAQ. The CDR3 sequence is 16 residues long. V lost 9 bases and J lost 3, with 23 bases in between. DNA for the CDR3: TGTGCCAGTTTACTCTTCCGCTTGGGTGGTGAAGAGACCCAGTACTTC. Its translation: CASLLFRLGGEETQYF.